This T cell receptor (beta chain) was sequenced in a study of cytomegalovirus exposure and HLA in healthy donors. Study-wide points: Some TCR beta chains (roughly 160 of them) were listed as cytomegalovirus-associated. Later work found most CMV-associated TCR beta chains apparently HLA-restricted. Later genetic work tied a missense DCLRE1C variant to beta-chain V and J trimming. For most TCR beta V segments, an earlier analysis put the productive rate at about 90% or about 30% of the time.

The PCR ran on 60 Vbeta and 13 Jbeta primers. Clones were sequenced by immunoSEQ multiplex PCR, and TCRdb holds only the in-frame ones, with some missing. The data contain some 110,000 clones, 80% to 85% of them singletons. Concerning this clone itself: Its antigen is as yet unknown.

Germline V gene lookup returns CDR1 MDHEN and CDR2 SYDVKM. This CDR3 is built from 15 residues. V shed 5 bases, J shed 4 bases, and the junction held 7 bases outside the gene matches. This chain connects TRBV28 to TRBJ2-2; 7 bases line up with TRBD2. Source material: PBMCs. This receptor was taken from a man aged 25 to 45 in good health and CMV-seropositive. The CDR3 DNA reads as TGTGCCAGCAGTAAGACTAGCCCGGGCACCGGGGAGCTGTTTTTT. Its protein product is CASSKTSPGTGELFF.